Each of the 30 T cell receptor beta chains below was sequenced from the same sample in a study of PD-L1 blockade in urothelial cancer. Using immunoSEQ multiplex PCR, the repertoire was profiled, and TCRdb retains in-frame clones only, with some absent. This table has tens of thousands of clones, over 80% appearing once. Stated time point: pretreatment peripheral blood. Source: PBMCs, taken around atezolizumab (anti-PD-L1) treatment. The receptors here all came from a woman in her 70s with urothelial cancer.

The chain recombines TRBV7-6 with TRBJ2-7; maybe TRBD2 (6 bases). V dropped 5 bases and J dropped 1 base, with 9 bases sitting between them. CDR1 and CDR2 (germline): SGHVS, FNYEAQ. CDR3 length: 13 amino acids. CDR3 region: CASSPGESYEQYF. The CDR3 nucleotides read TGTGCCAGCAGCCCGGGGGAGTCCTACGAGCAGTACTTC.

This clone was counted a few times. This chain links TRBV10-3 with TRBJ2-2; TRBD1 is a possible D gene (7 bases). The germline CDR1 and CDR2 sequences are ENHRY and SYGVKD. V lost 7 bases to trimming and J lost 2 bases, with 20 bases between them. This CDR3 contains 17 residues. The CDR3 reads CAIKRTAGTVNTGELFF. Here the CDR3 DNA reads TGTGCCATCAAGCGAACGGCGGGGACAGTCAACACCGGGGAGCTGTTTTTT.

The chain uses TRBV29-1 and TRBJ1-2, with 7 bases matching TRBD1. The V gene's germline CDR1 is SQVTM and CDR2 ANQGSEA. The CDR3 is 12 residues long. With V trimmed by 7 bases and J by 4 bases, 6 bases remained unmatched. The CDR3 spells CSAAGTVYGYTF. CDR3 DNA: TGCAGCGCGGCGGGGACAGTCTATGGCTACACCTTC.

CDR3 DNA: TGCGCCAGCAGCTTGCGCGGGGGGCTTTGGCAAGAGACCCAGTACTTC. It yields the protein CASSLRGGLWQETQYF. This chain joins TRBV5-1 and TRBJ2-5, with 8 bases matching TRBD2. Germline trimming cut 1 base from V and 2 bases from J; bases unmatched to any gene: 7. The germline gives CDR1 SGHRS, CDR2 YFSETQ. The CDR3 has 16 residues.

The rearrangement links TRBV18 to TRBJ2-3, with D unclear. CDR1 is KGHSH, CDR2 LQKENI, per germline. The CDR3 is 17 residues long. Trimming shortened V by 2 bases and J by 0 bases, and 15 bases separated the two germline ends. The CDR3 DNA sequence: TGTGCCAGCTCACCAGTACCAGGTCTTCTTAGCACAGATACGCAGTATTTT. This sequence encodes CASSPVPGLLSTDTQYF.

This clone was picked up a small number of times. This sequence joins TRBV11-2 and TRBJ2-3; 14 bases match TRBD2. J gave up 3 bases and V 5 bases, and 4 bases lay outside the gene matches. Germline V CDR1 and CDR2: SGHAT, FQNNGV. CDR3 length: 16 amino acids. As DNA, the CDR3 is TGTGCCAGCAGCACGGGACTAGCGGGAGAAACAGATACGCAGTATTTT. This codes for CASSTGLAGETDTQYF.

The chain employs TRBV4-1 and TRBJ1-3, with D tentatively TRBD1 (5 bases). This CDR3 is built from 17 residues. With 4 bases removed from V and 0 bases from J, the gap between germline ends came to 16 bases. Germline V gene data show CDR1 as MGHRA and CDR2 as YSYEKL. CDR3 nucleotide sequence: TGCGCCAGCAGCCCTGTCAGTTACAGGACCTCTGGAAACACCATATATTTT. It specifies CASSPVSYRTSGNTIYF.

The chain recombines TRBV28 with TRBJ1-4; TRBD1 aligns across 7 bases. The CDR3 runs 13 residues. The V segment lost 10 bases and the J segment 6 bases; nucleotides outside the gene matches: 8. Germline values: CDR1 MDHEN, CDR2 SYDVKM. The CDR3 reads CAISGTADEKLFF. The DNA for the CDR3 is TGTGCCATTTCCGGGACAGCAGATGAAAAACTGTTTTTT.

The chain is built from TRBV10-3 and TRBJ1-2, with D perhaps matching TRBD1 (6 bases). From germline, CDR1 is ENHRY and CDR2 SYGVKD. With 2 bases removed from V and 4 bases from J, the gap between germline ends came to 14 bases. This CDR3 is 15 amino acids long. The CDR3 sequence is CAISEGGGAGYGYTF. In DNA, the CDR3 is TGTGCCATCAGTGAGGGGGGGGGCGCTGGCTATGGCTACACCTTC.

The gene calls are TRBV10-3 and TRBJ1-1; TRBD1 agrees at 7 bases. The ends lost 10 bases at V and 0 bases at J; junction bases unmatched: 14. The CDR3 runs 16 residues. Germline CDR1 ENHRY, CDR2 SYGVKD. CDR3 sequence: CANRGQADYMNTEAFF. In DNA form, the CDR3 reads TGTGCCAACCGAGGACAGGCGGACTATATGAACACTGAAGCTTTCTTT.

The chain combines TRBV27 with TRBJ1-2; a possible D gene is TRBD1 (5 bases). From germline, CDR1 is MNHEY and CDR2 SMNVEV (reference sequence). The CDR3 is 14 amino acids. Trimming removed 3 bases from V and 4 bases from J, with 12 bases in between. CDR3 sequence reads: CASSFTDSLYGYTF. Here the CDR3 DNA reads TGTGCCAGCAGTTTCACCGACAGCCTCTATGGCTACACCTTC.

This chain links TRBV7-2 with TRBJ1-2; a possible D gene is TRBD1 (6 bases). V was cut by 1 base and J by 6 bases, with 15 bases left in between. CDR1 and CDR2 from the germline V gene are SGHTA and FQGNSA. The CDR3 runs 15 residues. CDR3 DNA sequence: TGTGCCAGCAGCTTAGGTCCAGGGGTGGTTGATGGCTACACCTTC. This sequence encodes CASSLGPGVVDGYTF.

This clone was seen once. V is TRBV9 and J is TRBJ1-5; TRBD1 might be the D (5 bases). This CDR3 is 15 amino acids long. CDR1 and CDR2 from the germline V gene are SGDLS and YYNGEE. The germline V and J ends were trimmed by 4 bases and 0 bases, with 11 bases remaining between them. The CDR3 is CASSPDSYSNQPQHF. Here the CDR3 DNA reads TGTGCCAGCAGCCCCGACAGCTATAGCAATCAGCCCCAGCATTTT.

V gene TRBV30 combines with J gene TRBJ2-7, with TRBD1 matching 7 bases. The ends lost 0 bases at V and 4 bases at J; junction bases unmatched: 6. Looked up from germline, CDR1 is GTSNPN and CDR2 is SVGIG (reference sequence). The CDR3 runs to 14 residues. The CDR3 loop is CAWSVRQGRYEQYF. CDR3 in DNA: TGTGCCTGGAGTGTACGACAGGGTCGGTACGAGCAGTACTTC.

The chain carries TRBV5-6 and TRBJ2-1; 9 positions agree with TRBD1. This CDR3 has 12 amino acids. Trimming cost V 3 bases and J 8 bases; bases outside gene matches: 0. The germline CDR1 and CDR2 sequences are SGHDT and YYEEEE. Written as DNA, the CDR3 is TGTGCCAGCAGCTGGACAGGGGATGAGCAGTTCTTC. Amino acids: CASSWTGDEQFF. The full variable domain, rest sourced from reference TRBV5-6 and TRBJ2-1, is DAGVTQSPTHLIKTRGQQVTLRCSPKSGHDTVSWYQQALGQGPQFIFQYYEEEERQRGNFPDRFSGHQFPNYSSELNVNALLLGDSALYLCASSWTGDEQFFGPGTRLTVL.

The chain joins TRBV2 to TRBJ2-1; 7 bases are a match to TRBD2. The CDR3 is 15 residues long. Germline V gene sequence: CDR1 SNHLY, CDR2 FYNNEI. Trimming at V came to 7 bases and at J to 5 bases, leaving 11 bases not matched to a gene. The CDR3 DNA sequence: TGTGCCAGCATTATAGGAGCGGGGAGACACAATGAGCAGTTCTTC. It specifies CASIIGAGRHNEQFF.

The chain combines TRBV7-9 with TRBJ1-2, with TRBD1 matching over 11 bases. V trimming: 1 base; J trimming: 6 bases; junction bases outside the gene matches: 4. Germline V gene data show CDR1 as SEHNR and CDR2 as FQNEAQ (reference sequence). This CDR3 region has 15 residues. This CDR3 reads CASSLVGQGVDGYTF. CDR3 DNA: TGTGCCAGCAGCTTAGTGGGACAGGGGGTCGATGGCTACACCTTC.

The gene calls are TRBV7-9 and TRBJ1-1; D might be TRBD1 (5 bases). This CDR3 comprises 14 residues. CDR1 and CDR2 from the germline V gene are SEHNR and FQNEAQ (reference sequence). V was clipped by 0 bases and J by 3 bases, with 8 bases between them. CDR3 protein: CASSLASGDTEAFF. Here the CDR3 DNA reads TGTGCCAGCAGCTTAGCGTCGGGGGACACTGAAGCTTTCTTT.

This chain connects TRBV5-1 to TRBJ1-3, with D possibly matching TRBD1 (6 bases). V lost 4 bases, J lost 4 bases, and 15 bases lay in between. Germline V CDR1 and CDR2: SGHRS, YFSETQ. This CDR3 has 15 residues. DNA of the CDR3: TGCGCCAGCAGCCCGACCAGGGGATCCGGAAACACCATATATTTT. As protein: CASSPTRGSGNTIYF. Full variable domain (rest looked up from reference TRBV5-1 and TRBJ1-3): KAGVTQTPRYLIKTRGQQVTLSCSPISGHRSVSWYQQTPGQGLQFLFEYFSETQRNKGNFPGRFSGRQFSNSRSEMNVSTLELGDSALYLCASSPTRGSGNTIYFGEGSWLTVV.

The chain is built from TRBV7-3 and TRBJ1-2; 10 bases are a match to TRBD1. The CDR3 is 13 residues long. V lost 5 bases and J lost 7; bases outside the gene matches: 4. Germline V CDR1 and CDR2: SGHTA, FQGTGA. The CDR3 nucleotides read TGTGCCAGCAGCCGGGACAGGGGTGGTGGCTACACCTTC. Its translation is CASSRDRGGGYTF. Looking up the rest from reference TRBV7-3 and TRBJ1-2 gives the full variable domain: GAGVSQTPSNKVTEKGKYVELRCDPISGHTALYWYRQSLGQGPEFLIYFQGTGAADDSGLPNDRFFAVRPEGSVSTLKIQRTERGDSAVYLCASSRDRGGGYTFGSGTRLTVV.

This chain uses TRBV7-6 with TRBJ1-6, with 7 bases matching TRBD1. CDR1 is SGHVS, CDR2 FNYEAQ, per germline. The CDR3 runs to 16 residues. With 1 base clipped from V and 7 bases from J, the junction kept 7 bases outside the gene matches. The CDR3 reads CASSLDWGTENSPLHF. CDR3 nucleotide sequence: TGTGCCAGCAGCTTAGATTGGGGGACAGAGAATTCACCCCTCCACTTT.

The chain joins TRBV6-1 to TRBJ2-7, with 11 positions matching TRBD2. The CDR3 length is 15 residues. Losses at the gene ends were 4 bases for V and 5 bases for J; bases not matched to a gene: 7. Germline V gene sequence: CDR1 MNHNS, CDR2 SASEGT. Written as DNA, the CDR3 is TGTGCCAGCAGTGCCTTAGCGGGAGGGCCTAACGAGCAGTACTTC. Protein: CASSALAGGPNEQYF.

The J gene is TRBJ2-1, the V gene TRBV9, with D possibly TRBD1 on 6 matching bases. The CDR3 is 18 amino acids. Trimming left V 0 bases short and J 2 bases short, with 18 bases between. The germline CDR1 and CDR2 sequences are SGDLS and YYNGEE. CDR3: CASSVVSRVGGTYNEQFF. The CDR3 nucleotides are TGTGCCAGCAGCGTAGTGTCCCGAGTAGGGGGAACCTACAATGAGCAGTTCTTC.

The rearrangement links TRBV7-2 to TRBJ2-1; TRBD2 matches 10 bases. CDR1 is SGHTA and CDR2 is FQGNSA in the germline V gene. With 3 bases clipped from V and 7 bases from J, the junction kept 12 bases outside the gene matches. CDR3 size: 17 residues. The CDR3 reads CASSLVGKREGFNEQFF. DNA for the CDR3: TGTGCCAGCAGCTTGGTGGGGAAGCGGGAGGGTTTTAATGAGCAGTTCTTC.

The table lists this clone with a few counts. V and J are TRBV6-1 and TRBJ2-1, with 9 bases fitting TRBD1. The germline V gene encodes CDR1 MNHNS and CDR2 SASEGT. With 6 bases clipped from V and 7 bases from J, the junction kept 10 bases outside the gene matches. The CDR3 length is 15 residues. The CDR3 sequence is CASSVTGTGSNEQFF. DNA for the CDR3: TGTGCCAGCAGCGTAACCGGGACAGGGTCTAATGAGCAGTTCTTC.

The chain carries TRBV7-2 and TRBJ2-5, with TRBD2 matching 8 bases. The V segment lost 7 bases and the J segment 2 bases; nucleotides outside the gene matches: 15. Germline values: CDR1 SGHTA, CDR2 FQGNSA. The length of the CDR3 is 17 residues. CDR3 sequence reads: CASTLGDREGWQETQYF. The DNA of the CDR3 is TGTGCCAGCACCCTGGGAGATCGGGAGGGCTGGCAAGAGACCCAGTACTTC. The full variable domain, rest sourced from reference TRBV7-2 and TRBJ2-5, is GAGVSQSPSNKVTEKGKDVELRCDPISGHTALYWYRQSLGQGLEFLIYFQGNSAPDKSGLPSDRFSAERTGGSVSTLTIQRTQQEDSAVYLCASTLGDREGWQETQYFGPGTRLLVL.

This clone was found a few times. Distinct nucleotide sequences in the sample also encode this CDR3. V usage is TRBV30 and J usage is TRBJ1-3; D ambiguous. CDR1 is GTSNPN and CDR2 is SVGIG in the germline V gene (reference sequence). Trimming left V 2 bases short and J 1 base short, with 9 bases between. CDR3 length: 14 residues. The CDR3 protein is CAWSSGISGNTIYF. The CDR3 DNA follows: TGTGCCTGGAGTTCGGGAATTTCTGGAAACACCATATATTTT. Supplemented by reference TRBV30 and TRBJ1-3, the full variable domain reads SQTIHQWPATLVQPVGSPLSLECTVEGTSNPNLYWYRQAAGRGLQLLFYSVGIGQISSEVPQNLSASRPQDRQFILSSKKLLLSDSGFYLCAWSSGISGNTIYFGEGSWLTVV.

This sequence joins TRBV19 and TRBJ2-1, with D uncertain. Germline V lookup: CDR1 LNHDA, CDR2 SQIVND (reference sequence). The CDR3 runs 13 residues. Between the trimmed V and J ends, which lost 2 bases and 1 base, there was a span of 3 bases. The CDR3 protein is CASSIRSYNEQFF. CDR3 bases: TGTGCCAGTAGTATACGGTCCTACAATGAGCAGTTCTTC.

V gene TRBV5-1 combines with J gene TRBJ2-3; 7 bases are a match to TRBD2. The CDR3 is 15 residues long. After removal of 2 bases from V and 2 bases from J, the junction contained 5 bases not matched to a gene. Germline V gene lookup returns CDR1 SGHRS and CDR2 YFSETQ. The CDR3 reads CASSFTGGPTDTQYF. The DNA for the CDR3 is TGCGCCAGCAGCTTTACGGGGGGACCCACAGATACGCAGTATTTT.

The V and J genes are TRBV11-2 and TRBJ2-1, with TRBD1 as a possible D gene (5 bases). The V gene's germline CDR1 is SGHAT and CDR2 FQNNGV. V dropped 0 bases and J dropped 0 bases, with 6 bases sitting between them. The CDR3 runs to 15 residues. The CDR3 protein is CASSLDDSSYNEQFF. For the CDR3, the DNA is TGTGCCAGCAGCTTAGATGACAGCTCCTACAATGAGCAGTTCTTC. The full variable domain, in which reference TRBV11-2 and TRBJ2-1 provide the parts outside the CDR3, is EAGVAQSPRYKIIEKRQSVAFWCNPISGHATLYWYQQILGQGPKLLIQFQNNGVVDDSQLPKDRFSAERLKGVDSTLKIQPAKLEDSAVYLCASSLDDSSYNEQFFGPGTRLTVL.